The next 8 T cell receptor beta chains were all read from a single sample in a study of T cell repertoires in cytomegalovirus infection. In TCRdb, the reads were re-called with MiXCR into one record per CDR3 protein. The data show roughly 180,000 distinct CDR3 sequences, approximately 21% seen once. These receptors' targets are unknown. This specimen was CD8+ T cells from cultured PBMCs, taken from culture after CMV antigen stimulation. The receptors were sampled from a human donor in good health (CMV status not recorded). Some clones in this sample may be carry-over from other donors' samples.

This clonotype has only a few counts. The chain joins TRBV24-1 to TRBJ2-3; D perhaps matches TRBD2 (6 bases). The V end was cut by 2 bases, the J end by 10 bases, with 12 bases between. CDR1 and CDR2 (germline): KGHDR, SFDVKD. The CDR3 runs to 13 residues. The CDR3 region is CATSDSLAAPQYF. As DNA, the CDR3 is TGTGCCACCAGTGATTCACTAGCTGCGCCGCAGTATTTT.

The sample holds a few counts of this clonotype. The chain uses TRBV2 and TRBJ2-4; D unresolved. The germline gives CDR1 SNHLY, CDR2 FYNNEI. With 2 bases removed from V and 0 bases from J, the gap between germline ends came to 2 bases. The CDR3 spans 13 residues. CDR3 region: CASSELAKNIQYF. Here the CDR3 DNA reads TGTGCCAGCAGTGAACTAGCCAAAAACATTCAGTACTTC.

The table lists this clonotype with a few counts. The chain is built from TRBV7-2 and TRBJ1-5; D not certain. The V gene's germline CDR1 is SGHTA and CDR2 FQGNSA. This CDR3 contains 16 residues. Trimming removed 0 bases at V and 0 bases at J, with 9 bases between. In DNA form, the CDR3 reads TGTGCCAGCAGCTTAGCGGGCCTATATAGCAATCAGCCCCAGCATTTT. Translating gives CASSLAGLYSNQPQHF. Full variable domain (remainder filled in from reference TRBV7-2 and TRBJ1-5): GAGVSQSPSNKVTEKGKDVELRCDPISGHTALYWYRQSLGQGLEFLIYFQGNSAPDKSGLPSDRFSAERTGGSVSTLTIQRTQQEDSAVYLCASSLAGLYSNQPQHFGDGTRLSIL.

This clonotype was counted a few times. V usage is TRBV7-2 and J usage is TRBJ2-3, with 10 bases matching TRBD2. Germline loops: CDR1 SGHTA, CDR2 FQGNSA. The V gene end was trimmed by 4 bases and the J gene end by 3 bases; junction bases not matched to a gene: 4. This CDR3 has 15 amino acids. In nucleotides, the CDR3 is TGTGCCAGCAGCTCAACTAGCGGGGTTACAGATACGCAGTATTTT. This codes for CASSSTSGVTDTQYF.

J is TRBJ1-2 and V is TRBV6-6, with D possibly TRBD1 on 5 matching bases. The CDR3 totals 15 residues. Trimming stripped 7 bases from V and 3 bases from J, with 18 bases between. Germline CDR1 is MNHNY and CDR2 is SVGAGI (reference sequence). As DNA, the CDR3 is TGTGCCAGCACCCCATCCCAGGGACCTGACTATGGCTACACCTTC. Protein sequence: CASTPSQGPDYGYTF.

The genes are TRBV7-2 and TRBJ2-1, with 7 bases aligning to TRBD2. The CDR3 runs to 17 residues. V trimming: 4 bases; J trimming: 3 bases; junction bases outside the gene matches: 12. Looked up from germline, CDR1 is SGHTA and CDR2 is FQGNSA. Here the CDR3 DNA reads TGTGCCAGCAGCTATATTAGCCTAGCGGAGCTCTACAATGAGCAGTTCTTC. Translated: CASSYISLAELYNEQFF.

The chain combines TRBV19 with TRBJ2-1; 12 nucleotides line up with TRBD2. Germline V gene sequence: CDR1 LNHDA, CDR2 SQIVND (reference sequence). The CDR3 totals 14 residues. J lost 9 bases, V lost 4 bases, and 4 bases had no gene match. The CDR3 nucleotides read TGTGCCAGTAGTACTAGCGGGGGGGCCACTGAGCAGTTCTTC. It yields the protein CASSTSGGATEQFF.

The CDR3 loop reads CASSATTGREKLFF. Here the CDR3 DNA reads TGTGCCAGCAGCGCTACGACAGGGAGGGAAAAACTGTTTTTT. The gene calls are TRBV7-8 and TRBJ1-4; 7 nucleotides align to TRBD1. The CDR3 is 14 residues long. After removal of 5 bases from V and 8 bases from J, the junction contained 8 bases not matched to a gene. The germline gives CDR1 SGHVS, CDR2 FQNEAQ.